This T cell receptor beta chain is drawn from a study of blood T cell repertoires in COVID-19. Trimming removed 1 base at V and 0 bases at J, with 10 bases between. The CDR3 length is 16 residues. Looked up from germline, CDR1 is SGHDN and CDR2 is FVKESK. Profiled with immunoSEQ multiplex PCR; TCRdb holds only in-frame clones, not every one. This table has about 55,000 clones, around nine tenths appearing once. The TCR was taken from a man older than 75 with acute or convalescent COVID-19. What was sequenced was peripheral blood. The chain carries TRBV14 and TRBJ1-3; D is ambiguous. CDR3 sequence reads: CASSQGAPLSGNTIYF. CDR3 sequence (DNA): TGTGCCAGCAGCCAAGGGGCCCCTCTCTCTGGAAACACCATATATTTT.